This TCR beta chain was captured in a study of shared clonotypes between healthy human individuals. Study results and limitations: Non-shared clonotypes had lower generation probabilities than clonotypes shared by all four sorted-subset donors.

The germline gives CDR1 MNHEY, CDR2 SVGAGI. There are 13 residues in the CDR3. Trimming took 6 bases from V and 1 from J; bases not matched to a gene: 1. Cells designated naive CD8 were CD45RO-negative and were positively selected for CCR7, with terminally differentiated effector memory CD45RA+ cells excluded. Turning to this clone: Its antigen is still unknown.

The repertoire was sequenced with immunoSEQ multiplex PCR; TCRdb's copy has only in-frame clones and lacks some. This sample has about 820,000 clones, with roughly 92% found just once. The sequence was obtained from a man aged 25 to 40 in good health. Material for sequencing was naive CD8+ T cells sorted from blood. V and J are TRBV6-5 and TRBJ2-5, with TRBD1 matching over 8 bases. This chain's CDR3 is CASRGQVQETQYF. In DNA form, the CDR3 reads TGTGCCAGCAGGGGACAGGTCCAAGAGACCCAGTACTTC.